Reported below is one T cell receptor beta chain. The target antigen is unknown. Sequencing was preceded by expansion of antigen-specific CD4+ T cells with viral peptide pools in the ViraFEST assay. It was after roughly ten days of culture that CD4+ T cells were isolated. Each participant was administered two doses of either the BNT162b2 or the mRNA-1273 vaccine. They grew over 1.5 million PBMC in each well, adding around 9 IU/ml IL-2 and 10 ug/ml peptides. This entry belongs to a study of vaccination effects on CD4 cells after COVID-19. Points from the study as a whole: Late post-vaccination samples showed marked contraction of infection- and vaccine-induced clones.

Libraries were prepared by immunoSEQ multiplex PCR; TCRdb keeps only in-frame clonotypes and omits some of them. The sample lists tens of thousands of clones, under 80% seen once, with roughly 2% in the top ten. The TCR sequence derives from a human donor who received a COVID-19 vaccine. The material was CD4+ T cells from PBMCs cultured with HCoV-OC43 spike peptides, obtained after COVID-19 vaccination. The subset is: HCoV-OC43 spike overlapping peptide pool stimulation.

In DNA, the CDR3 is TGTGCCTGGAGCGAACCCTCCCTAGCGGGGGCTTTTGGGGCCAACGTCCTGACTTTC. The encoded protein is CAWSEPSLAGAFGANVLTF. The chain couples TRBV30 to TRBJ2-6; TRBD2 matches at 10 bases. The CDR3 spans 19 residues. Trimming took 3 bases from V and 3 from J; bases not matched to a gene: 14. Germline lookup yields CDR1 GTSNPN and CDR2 SVGIG (reference sequence).